The 22 T cell receptor beta chains listed next were all sequenced from one sample in a study of T-cell memory formation after mild COVID-19. Each CDR3 protein gets one entry after TCRdb re-called the 5' RACE reads with MiXCR. The repertoire holds around 510,000 distinct CDR3 sequences, about 20% seen once, with approximately 8% in the top ten. What was sequenced was PBMCs or a T cell subset sorted from them (not recorded which). The receptors here all came from an adult woman who had mild COVID-19 (a few samples of this study predate the infection). Cell type and time point are not known.

The genes are TRBV7-2 and TRBJ1-2; D may be TRBD1 (6 bases). V was shortened by 10 bases and J by 4 bases, with 13 bases between the two germline ends. The germline gives CDR1 SGHTA, CDR2 FQGNSA. The CDR3 contains 12 residues. In DNA, the CDR3 is TGTGCCACCCTAAGGGGGGCCTATGGCTACACCTTC. Translation gives CATLRGAYGYTF.

The chain carries TRBV29-1 and TRBJ1-1; D ambiguous. CDR3 size: 13 residues. CDR1 is SQVTM, CDR2 ANQGSEA, per germline. The V and J ends lost 5 bases and 7 bases respectively, with 17 bases between them. The CDR3 DNA reads as TGCAGCGTTAAGACCTCATTTGACATTGAAGCTTTCTTT. Translating gives CSVKTSFDIEAFF.

This clonotype came up a few times. The chain combines TRBV12-3 or TRBV12-4 with TRBJ2-3, with 10 positions matching TRBD2. J gave up 3 bases and V 7 bases, and 7 bases lay outside the gene matches. This CDR3 contains 15 residues. The CDR3: CASTKREGQTDTQYF. The CDR3 bases are TGTGCCAGCACTAAGCGGGAGGGCCAGACAGATACGCAGTATTTT.

This clonotype turned up a few times. The chain joins TRBV4-1 to TRBJ2-1; D possibly corresponds to TRBD2 (5 bases). This CDR3 spans 13 amino acids. With 1 base removed from V and 7 bases from J, the gap between germline ends came to 8 bases. Germline V gene sequence: CDR1 MGHRA, CDR2 YSYEKL. The CDR3 here is CASSQAGSNEQFF. DNA of the CDR3: TGCGCCAGCAGCCAAGCGGGGTCTAATGAGCAGTTCTTC.

This clonotype showed up just a few times. CDR3 loop: CASSDRFGYTF. CDR3 nucleotides: TGTGCCAGCAGTGATCGGTTTGGCTACACCTTC. The chain employs TRBV27 and TRBJ1-2; no clear D gene. CDR1 and CDR2 (germline): MNHEY, SMNVEV (reference sequence). The CDR3 consists of 11 residues. V lost 5 bases and J lost 7, with 8 bases in between.

The chain uses TRBV5-6 and TRBJ2-2, with 10 bases lining up with TRBD2. The germline V gene has CDR1 SGHDT and CDR2 YYEEEE. The CDR3 has 22 amino acids. With V trimmed by 2 bases and J by 4 bases, 23 bases remained unmatched. The CDR3 DNA is TGTGCCAGCAGCTTTCCTAAGACCTCCGGGACTAGCGTGAGCCCGAGCACCGGGGAGCTGTTTTTT. This sequence encodes CASSFPKTSGTSVSPSTGELFF.

The chain links TRBV6-1 to TRBJ2-2; D is unclear. The CDR3 spans 14 residues. Germline CDR1 MNHNS, CDR2 SASEGT. The V gene lost 7 bases and the J gene lost 1 base, with 10 bases spanning the gap. DNA of the CDR3: TGTGCCAGCAACACGTTCGGGAACACCGGGGAGCTGTTTTTT. This encodes CASNTFGNTGELFF.

This clonotype was counted between two and nine times. The rearrangement links TRBV7-6 to TRBJ1-2; 7 bases are shared with TRBD1. Trimming at V came to 8 bases and at J to 4 bases, leaving 4 bases not matched to a gene. The CDR3 runs to 12 residues. CDR1 is SGHVS and CDR2 is FNYEAQ in the germline V gene. The CDR3 DNA sequence: TGTGCCAGCGGAGGGGGCTCCTATGGCTACACCTTC. Its translation: CASGGGSYGYTF.

The V gene is TRBV29-1, the J gene TRBJ2-1; 7 bases agree with TRBD1. Trimming cost V 4 bases and J 2 bases; bases outside gene matches: 2. CDR1 is SQVTM and CDR2 is ANQGSEA in the germline V gene. The CDR3 consists of 13 residues. The CDR3 sequence is CSVVGQAYNEQFF. As DNA, the CDR3 is TGCAGCGTTGTAGGACAGGCCTACAATGAGCAGTTCTTC.

The chain is built from TRBV24-1 and TRBJ1-2, with D unresolved. The CDR3 extends over 13 amino acids. The V end was cut by 9 bases, the J end by 9 bases, with 19 bases between. Germline V gene sequence: CDR1 KGHDR, CDR2 SFDVKD. DNA of the CDR3: TGTGCCACCCCTGTTGGCTGTCGGGTCCGCTACACCTTC. It translates to CATPVGCRVRYTF.

A few counts support this clonotype. This chain uses TRBV7-9 with TRBJ2-3, with 7 nucleotides matching TRBD2. The CDR3 has 16 residues. Losses at the gene ends were 5 bases for V and 5 bases for J; bases not matched to a gene: 13. The germline CDR1 and CDR2 sequences are SEHNR and FQNEAQ (reference sequence). CDR3 loop: CASSPGTTQTRDTQYF. The CDR3 DNA sequence: TGTGCCAGCAGCCCCGGGACTACCCAGACAAGAGATACGCAGTATTTT.

CDR3 DNA sequence: TGTGCCAGCAGCTTATCACGCAGGGGCGAGCAGTACTTC. It is translated as CASSLSRRGEQYF. The gene calls are TRBV11-2 and TRBJ2-7; a weak D match, TRBD1 (6 bases). The germline V gene encodes CDR1 SGHAT and CDR2 FQNNGV. Trimming took off 2 bases at V and 6 bases at J, with 11 bases between the two ends. The CDR3 loop spans 13 amino acids.

This clonotype was observed a few times. The rearrangement uses TRBV12-3 or TRBV12-4 and TRBJ2-5; D might be TRBD1 or TRBD2, each matching 5 bases. The CDR3 contains 14 residues. Trimming stripped 5 bases from V and 3 bases from J, with 13 bases between. The CDR3 nucleotides are TGTGCCAGCAGTCCTGGGGGTGGAAAAGAGACCCAGTACTTC. As protein: CASSPGGGKETQYF.

This clonotype was counted a few times. The chain employs TRBV7-8 and TRBJ2-2; 9 bases agree with TRBD2. The CDR3 sequence is 15 residues long. Germline V lookup: CDR1 SGHVS, CDR2 FQNEAQ. Germline trimming cut 7 bases from V and 6 bases from J; bases unmatched to any gene: 9. CDR3 in amino acids: CASTPRAGGAGELFF. In DNA, the CDR3 is TGTGCCAGCACCCCTAGAGCGGGGGGCGCCGGGGAGCTGTTTTTT.

This clonotype was detected only a few times. The rearrangement links TRBV4-1 to TRBJ2-7; D is perhaps TRBD2 (5 bases). The germline V gene has CDR1 MGHRA and CDR2 YSYEKL. This CDR3 is 18 amino acids long. V lost 5 bases and J lost 1, with 24 bases in between. CDR3 sequence reads: CASSAGYQEAGASYEQYF. In DNA, the CDR3 is TGCGCCAGCAGCGCCGGCTATCAGGAGGCAGGTGCTTCCTACGAGCAGTACTTC.

The chain employs TRBV7-2 and TRBJ2-5, with D perhaps TRBD1 (5 bases). CDR1 is SGHTA, CDR2 FQGNSA, per germline. V was clipped by 2 bases and J by 4 bases, with 11 bases between them. There are 14 residues in the CDR3. The CDR3 DNA reads TGTGCCAGCAGCTTACCCCAGGGCGGAGAGACCCAGTACTTC. It yields the protein CASSLPQGGETQYF.

This chain connects TRBV6-5 to TRBJ2-7, with D unresolved. With 4 bases removed from V and 2 bases from J, the gap between germline ends came to 15 bases. CDR1 and CDR2 from the germline V gene are MNHEY and SVGAGI. The CDR3 loop spans 15 amino acids. The CDR3 is CASSLTLAQPYEQYF. In nucleotides, the CDR3 is TGTGCCAGCAGTTTGACTCTCGCACAACCCTACGAGCAGTACTTC.

This chain connects TRBV10-3 to TRBJ2-2, with D unresolved. V lost 2 bases to trimming and J lost 5 bases, with 6 bases between them. The CDR3 is 13 residues long. In germline, CDR1 is ENHRY, CDR2 SYGVKD. DNA for the CDR3: TGTGCCATCAGTGAGGGTTCTACCGGGGAGCTGTTTTTT. Its protein is CAISEGSTGELFF.

This rearrangement joins TRBV19 to TRBJ2-7; possibly TRBD1 for D (5 bases). With 3 bases removed from V and 1 base from J, the gap between germline ends came to 10 bases. This CDR3 is built from 14 residues. The germline CDR1 and CDR2 sequences are LNHDA and SQIVND (reference sequence). In DNA, the CDR3 is TGTGCCAGTAGTATTACCCAGGGTTCCTACGAGCAGTACTTC. It encodes CASSITQGSYEQYF. The full variable domain, in which reference TRBV19 and TRBJ2-7 provide the parts outside the CDR3, is DGGITQSPKYLFRKEGQNVTLSCEQNLNHDAMYWYRQDPGQGLRLIYYSQIVNDFQKGDIAEGYSVSREKKESFPLTVTSAQKNPTAFYLCASSITQGSYEQYFGPGTRLTVT.

There are many counts of this clonotype. This chain links TRBV28 with TRBJ2-7, with TRBD1 identical over 7 bases. Germline CDR1 MDHEN, CDR2 SYDVKM. The length of the CDR3 is 15 residues. V trimming: 2 bases; J trimming: 0 bases; junction bases outside the gene matches: 4. The CDR3 sequence is CASSLKGQPSYEQYF. The CDR3 DNA is TGTGCCAGCAGTTTAAAGGGACAGCCCTCCTACGAGCAGTACTTC.

This clonotype came up a few times. The rearrangement uses TRBV19 and TRBJ2-7; possibly TRBD2 for D (6 bases). Trimming cost V 3 bases and J 5 bases, with 20 bases left between them. This CDR3 comprises 16 residues. CDR1 and CDR2 from the germline V gene are LNHDA and SQIVND (reference sequence). CDR3 sequence (DNA): TGTGCCAGTAGTATGGGACCGGGACTTAGGGTCGACGAGCAGTACTTC. Protein sequence: CASSMGPGLRVDEQYF.

This clonotype was seen more than once but under ten times. The CDR3 DNA reads TGTGCCACCCAGTTACAGGGGTACAATGAGCAGTTCTTC. It encodes CATQLQGYNEQFF. The chain combines TRBV24-1 with TRBJ2-1; 7 bases align to TRBD1. The CDR3 is 13 amino acids. J gave up 4 bases and V 9 bases, and 5 bases lay outside the gene matches. The germline V gene encodes CDR1 KGHDR and CDR2 SFDVKD.